This T cell receptor beta chain is drawn from a study of T cell responses to AZD1222 COVID-19 vaccine. General study findings and limits: Close to half of spike-specific TCRs reportedly recognize unmutated variant regions. Without day 14 samples, only post-peak T cell repertoires were studied. Vaccine-associated CD4 TCRs ranged over spike, dominating at 160-218 and 743-854. Only a handful of AZD1222 recipients, more than five in all, had baseline seropositivity.

Regarding this clone: What it binds is unknown.

The germline CDR1 and CDR2 sequences are MNHEY and SVGAGI. This CDR3 region has 14 residues. Trimming left V 2 bases short and J 5 bases short, with 10 bases between. Profiling relied on immunoSEQ multiplex PCR, and the TCRdb table lists in-frame clones only, not all of them. The sample consists of 90,000 to 110,000 clones, nearly 90% of them appearing once. The V gene is TRBV6-5, the J gene TRBJ2-1, with D perhaps given as TRBD1 or TRBD2 (6 bases each). The receptor comes from an adult in good health. Here the sequenced sample was peripheral blood, taken on day 0 of AZD1222 vaccination. The CDR3 reads CASSYGGPDNEQFF. Written as DNA, the CDR3 is TGTGCCAGCAGTTACGGGGGGCCTGACAATGAGCAGTTCTTC.